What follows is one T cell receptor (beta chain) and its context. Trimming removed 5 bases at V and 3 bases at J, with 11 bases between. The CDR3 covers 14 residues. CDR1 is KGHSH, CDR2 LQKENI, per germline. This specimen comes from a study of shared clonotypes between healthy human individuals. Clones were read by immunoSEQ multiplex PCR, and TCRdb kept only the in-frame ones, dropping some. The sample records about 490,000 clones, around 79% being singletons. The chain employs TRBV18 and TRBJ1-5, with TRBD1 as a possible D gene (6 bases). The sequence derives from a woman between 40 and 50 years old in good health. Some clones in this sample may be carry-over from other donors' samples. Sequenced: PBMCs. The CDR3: CASSLQGNNQPQHF. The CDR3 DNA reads TGTGCCAGCTCATTACAGGGAAACAATCAGCCCCAGCATTTT.